The clone carrying this T cell receptor beta chain was detected once. This specimen comes from a study of CD8 T cells in Susac syndrome. Trimming took off 5 bases at V and 0 bases at J, with 11 bases between the two ends. The V gene's germline CDR1 is MNHEY and CDR2 SVGAGI. This CDR3 comprises 15 residues. RNA was extracted with the RNeasy kit, and a quantity of roughly 0.5 to 1 ug was reverse transcribed using random hexamers. TCRdb independently ran MiXCR on the immunoSEQ multiplex PCR reads; one entry per CDR3 protein. Counted here are roughly 120,000 distinct CDR3 sequences, roughly 95% occurring once; the ten biggest clones make up 0.075% to 0.1%. High-throughput TCR beta sequencing covered peripheral CD8+ and CD4+ T cells.

This chain connects TRBV6-5 to TRBJ1-5; D is ambiguous. The sequence was collected from a human donor in good health. The sequenced material came from CD4+ T cells from PBMCs. The CDR3 DNA reads TGTGCCAGCAGTCCCTCGGGCAGTAGCAATCAGCCCCAGCATTTT. It codes for CASSPSGSSNQPQHF.